Listed here is a single TCR beta chain. The antigen is undetermined. These data are taken from a study of T cell responses to AZD1222 COVID-19 vaccine. Pooling covered second doses at about 4 or about 12 weeks. Sequenced by immunoSEQ multiplex PCR; TCRdb stores in-frame clones only, minus some. The table shows some 130,000 clones, with approximately 86% occurring only once. Overall study results and limits: Only after the peak T cell response were repertoires sampled. Vaccine-associated CD4 TCRs spanned spike, dominant at 160-218 and 743-854.

This TCR was recovered from an adult who received the AZD1222 COVID-19 vaccine. This specimen consisted of peripheral blood, obtained 28 days after the second AZD1222 dose.

DNA of the CDR3: TGTGCCAGCAGCCAAAGGACGGTAAACTATGGCTACACCTTC. Amino acid sequence: CASSQRTVNYGYTF. The genes are TRBV5-8 and TRBJ1-2; no reliable D call. Looked up from germline, CDR1 is SGHTS and CDR2 is YDEGEE. This CDR3 region has 14 residues. V lost 4 bases, J lost 2 bases, and 12 bases lay in between.